This TCR beta chain is from a study of cytomegalovirus exposure and HLA in healthy donors. Study details: Unique TCRs numbering roughly 85 million, obtained from HLA-typed donors, made up an early data release. Of around 410 genotyped donors, roughly 81% grouped in the Caucasian-associated ancestry cluster. General study findings and limits: Clonal expansion, a later analysis showed, was greater in HLA-associated TCR beta chains than in equally common others.

This cohort consisted of healthy bone marrow donors. PCR involved 60 Vbeta and 13 Jbeta primers. Sequenced by immunoSEQ multiplex PCR; TCRdb stores in-frame clones only, minus some. The sample comprises 100,000 to 150,000 clones, roughly 80% of which are singletons, and roughly 1.2% rests with the top ten. This clone appeared a single time. As yet, its antigen is unknown. The CDR3 length is 17 residues. The germline CDR1 and CDR2 sequences are MGHRA and YSYEKL. V lost 3 bases, J lost 3 bases, and 19 bases lay in between. The V and J genes are TRBV4-1 and TRBJ2-3, with D possibly matching TRBD2 (5 bases). The specimen was PBMCs. The TCR was taken from a female donor in good health and CMV-seronegative. The CDR3 bases are TGCGCCAGCAGCCAGGATCGGGGAGTGTTCACGACAGATACGCAGTATTTT. Translating gives CASSQDRGVFTTDTQYF.